The rows below give T cell receptor beta chains drawn from one sample of a study of blood T cell repertoires in COVID-19. TCRdb's table, derived via immunoSEQ multiplex PCR, lists solely in-frame clones and lacks some. Of around 260,000 clones listed, roughly 90% are singletons. Sequenced material: peripheral blood. The origin of the receptors is a middle-aged woman who had recovered from COVID-19. Both conserved end residues are part of each CDR3. Fields, in order: V gene, clone size, J gene, D gene, CDR3 protein, CDR3 DNA. The D gene is left open where the match is weak. The size field is filled for only some rows; it gives once, few, many or a size class.

TRBV7-9	-	TRBJ2-6	-	CASSLQQGGGANVLTF	TGTGCCAGCAGCTTACAACAGGGTGGTGGGGCCAACGTCCTGACTTTC
TRBV7-3	-	TRBJ2-3	TRBD2	CASSSGLSDTQYF	TGTGCCAGCAGCTCGGGACTATCAGATACGCAGTATTTT
TRBV19	-	TRBJ2-6	-	CASSPTGANVLTF	TGTGCCAGTAGCCCCACTGGGGCCAACGTCCTGACTTTC
TRBV19	-	TRBJ2-1	TRBD2	CASSSWGGYNEQFF	TGTGCCAGTAGTTCATGGGGGGGCTACAATGAGCAGTTCTTC
TRBV28	-	TRBJ2-1	TRBD2	CASSPPASHGLAGGSSYNEQFF	TGTGCCAGCAGCCCACCCGCCAGCCATGGCCTAGCGGGAGGGAGCTCCTACAATGAGCAGTTCTTC
TRBV6-2/TRBV6-3	-	TRBJ2-7	-	CASSYKVLVAGTYEQYF	TGTGCCAGCAGTTACAAGGTACTAGTTGCGGGGACCTACGAGCAGTACTTC
TRBV27	-	TRBJ1-6	TRBD1	CASRGSKGQAGGSPLHF	TGTGCCAGCAGGGGCAGTAAAGGACAGGCCGGGGGTTCACCCCTCCACTTT
TRBV3-1/TRBV3-2	-	TRBJ1-1	TRBD1	CASSYGTVRDTEAFF	TGTGCCAGCAGCTACGGGACAGTGAGGGACACTGAAGCTTTCTTT
TRBV6-5	-	TRBJ1-6	TRBD1	CASRGQLSYNSPLHF	TGTGCCAGCAGGGGACAGCTCTCCTATAATTCACCCCTCCACTTT
TRBV4-2	-	TRBJ2-5	TRBD2	CASSQGTSGSGEETQYF	TGTGCCAGCAGCCAAGGGACTAGCGGGAGTGGGGAAGAGACCCAGTACTTC
TRBV5-1	-	TRBJ2-7	-	CASSLDGIFTSYEQYF	TGCGCCAGCAGCTTGGACGGTATATTCACCTCCTACGAGCAGTACTTC
TRBV24-1	-	TRBJ2-5	-	CATSDFGGTQETQYF	TGTGCCACCAGTGATTTTGGCGGGACCCAAGAGACCCAGTACTTC
TRBV4-2	many	TRBJ2-7	-	CASSQDYQGLNAEQYF	TGTGCCAGCAGCCAAGATTACCAAGGACTGAACGCCGAGCAGTACTTC
TRBV2	-	TRBJ2-1	-	CASSDAGVYYNEQFF	TGTGCCAGCAGTGACGCAGGGGTTTACTACAATGAGCAGTTCTTC
TRBV29-1	-	TRBJ2-5	TRBD2	CSVEGNSGRARETQYF	TGCAGCGTTGAAGGAAACAGCGGGAGGGCCAGGGAGACCCAGTACTTC
TRBV5-1	once	TRBJ1-2	-	CASTLVQGEGYTF	TGCGCCAGCACCCTCGTCCAGGGCGAAGGCTACACCTTC
TRBV24-1	-	TRBJ1-2	TRBD1	CATSPGQATYGYTF	TGTGCCACCAGTCCGGGACAGGCTACCTATGGCTACACCTTC
TRBV7-9	-	TRBJ1-4	-	CASREGLGEKLFF	TGTGCCAGCAGGGAGGGGTTAGGTGAAAAACTGTTTTTT
TRBV27	-	TRBJ1-2	-	CASSPRTSGYGYTF	TGTGCCAGCAGTCCCCGGACTTCAGGATATGGCTACACCTTC
TRBV3-1/TRBV3-2	-	TRBJ2-1	-	CASSQFEGSYNEQFF	TGTGCCAGCAGCCAATTCGAGGGTTCCTACAATGAGCAGTTCTTC
TRBV3-1/TRBV3-2	once	TRBJ2-1	TRBD1	CASSPGTGGNEQFF	TGTGCCAGCAGCCCAGGGACAGGGGGTAATGAGCAGTTCTTC
TRBV5-1	-	TRBJ2-7	-	CASSQGSGFYEQYF	TGCGCCAGCAGCCAGGGGTCGGGCTTCTACGAGCAGTACTTC
TRBV19	-	TRBJ2-5	TRBD2	CASSGVTSGRSRYQETQYF	TGTGCCAGTAGTGGCGTGACTAGCGGGAGAAGCCGGTACCAAGAGACCCAGTACTTC
TRBV2	once	TRBJ2-7	TRBD1	CASSKRDRGGEQYF	TGTGCCAGCAGTAAGAGGGACAGGGGAGGCGAGCAGTACTTC
TRBV29-1	once	TRBJ2-5	-	CSVLRDQETQYF	TGCAGCGTCCTCAGGGACCAAGAGACCCAGTACTTC
TRBV19	once	TRBJ2-2	-	CASSTTGTQELFF	TGTGCCAGTAGTACGACCGGGACACAGGAGCTGTTTTTT
TRBV5-4	-	TRBJ1-1	-	CASSGGEGSTEAFF	TGTGCCAGCAGCGGTGGGGAGGGAAGCACTGAAGCTTTCTTT
TRBV5-6	-	TRBJ1-3	-	CASSLDSSGNTIYF	TGTGCCAGCAGCTTGGATAGCTCTGGAAACACCATATATTTT
TRBV7-9	once	TRBJ2-1	TRBD2	CASSLSASGLNEQFF	TGTGCCAGCAGCTTATCAGCTAGCGGCCTGAATGAGCAGTTCTTC
TRBV10-1	-	TRBJ1-2	TRBD1	CASSHSGTDESGYTF	TGCGCCAGCAGTCATTCCGGGACAGATGAGAGTGGCTACACCTTC
TRBV6-5	once	TRBJ2-7	TRBD1	CASSYIDRGSEQYF	TGTGCCAGCAGTTACATCGACAGGGGCTCGGAGCAGTACTTC
TRBV19	-	TRBJ2-3	TRBD2	CASTDKGTSGGTDTQYF	TGTGCCAGTACCGACAAGGGGACTAGCGGGGGCACAGATACGCAGTATTTT
TRBV5-1	-	TRBJ2-7	TRBD1	CASSPGQGSYEQYF	TGCGCCAGCAGCCCGGGACAGGGGAGCTACGAGCAGTACTTC
TRBV5-1	-	TRBJ2-1	-	CASSLRGQAPYNEQFF	TGCGCCAGCAGCTTGAGGGGACAAGCCCCCTACAATGAGCAGTTCTTC
TRBV5-6	-	TRBJ2-7	-	CASSQTGHTYEQYF	TGTGCCAGCAGCCAGACGGGACACACCTACGAGCAGTACTTC
TRBV9	once	TRBJ2-7	TRBD1	CASSAGTGNEQYF	TGTGCCAGCAGCGCGGGGACAGGGAACGAGCAGTACTTC
TRBV6-6	-	TRBJ2-2	TRBD1	CASRIQGETGELFF	TGTGCCAGCAGAATACAGGGGGAAACCGGGGAGCTGTTTTTT
TRBV11-1	-	TRBJ2-5	TRBD2	CASSPAAGGRRETQYF	TGTGCCAGCAGCCCGGCCGCGGGAGGCCGACGGGAGACCCAGTACTTC
TRBV27	-	TRBJ2-2	-	CASSPPGANTGELFF	TGTGCCAGCAGTCCCCCGGGTGCGAACACCGGGGAGCTGTTTTTT
TRBV28	-	TRBJ2-1	TRBD2	CASRPGTSVNEQFF	TGTGCCAGCAGGCCTGGGACTAGCGTCAATGAGCAGTTCTTC
TRBV9	once	TRBJ2-6	-	CASSGRAGANVLTF	TGTGCCAGCAGCGGGAGAGCTGGGGCCAACGTCCTGACTTTC
TRBV9	-	TRBJ2-3	TRBD2	CASSRVPAGTTDTQYF	TGTGCCAGCAGCCGCGTCCCAGCGGGGACCACAGATACGCAGTATTTT
TRBV12-3/TRBV12-4	-	TRBJ2-5	-	CASSLGREETQYF	TGTGCCAGCAGTTTGGGGCGAGAAGAGACCCAGTACTTC
TRBV30	-	TRBJ1-4	TRBD1	CAWSHPGQGNEKLFF	TGTGCCTGGAGCCATCCGGGACAGGGGAATGAAAAACTGTTTTTT
TRBV6-1	-	TRBJ1-5	-	CASSEQGYSNQPQHF	TGTGCCAGCAGTGAACAGGGTTATAGCAATCAGCCCCAGCATTTT
TRBV30	-	TRBJ2-7	-	CAWSPNYEQYF	TGTGCCTGGAGCCCCAACTACGAGCAGTACTTC
TRBV20-1	once	TRBJ1-2	-	CSATRDTQCTF	TGCAGTGCTACCCGGGACACCCAGTGCACCTTC
TRBV2	-	TRBJ2-7	-	CASGPLSYEQYF	TGTGCCAGCGGGCCCCTCTCCTACGAGCAGTACTTC
TRBV6-5	-	TRBJ1-5	-	CASRVTFRGDQPQHF	TGTGCCAGCAGAGTTACGTTCAGGGGCGATCAGCCCCAGCATTTT
TRBV5-1	-	TRBJ1-2	-	CASQPIWGANYGYTF	TGCGCCAGCCAACCAATATGGGGAGCTAACTATGGCTACACCTTC
TRBV4-1	-	TRBJ2-5	-	CASRASGQETQYF	TGCGCCAGCAGGGCCTCTGGCCAAGAGACCCAGTACTTC
TRBV2	-	TRBJ1-1	-	CATFAQELNTEAFF	TGTGCCACTTTCGCACAGGAACTGAACACTGAAGCTTTCTTT